The text below deals with one TCR beta chain. Its antigen remains unidentified. Sequencing was performed with immunoSEQ multiplex PCR; in TCRdb, only in-frame clones are kept and a portion is missing. Of about 39,000 clones in the sample, 80% to 85% are singletons; the top ten hold 0.4% to 0.55%. The data derive from a study of STAT3 mutations in large granular lymphocyte leukemia. Across the whole study: Canonical activating STAT3 mutations were detected in roughly half of the longitudinally sequenced T-LGLL patients. Overall study results and limits: In T-cell large granular lymphocyte leukemia, about half of patients showed multiple immunodominant subclonotypes.

Germline V gene lookup returns CDR1 KGHSH and CDR2 LQKENI. The CDR3 runs to 15 residues. Input material: PBMCs. The sequence was obtained from a human donor with T large granular lymphocyte leukemia. Some clones in this sample may be carry-over from other donors' samples. The rearrangement joins TRBV18 to TRBJ2-5, with TRBD1 matching over 8 bases. The closer fit of TRBJ2-7 to the DNA end suggests the J call may be wrong. The CDR3 protein is CASSPPDRATYEQYF. Written as DNA, the CDR3 is TGTGCCAGCTCACCCCCGGACAGGGCCACCTACGAGCAGTACTTC.